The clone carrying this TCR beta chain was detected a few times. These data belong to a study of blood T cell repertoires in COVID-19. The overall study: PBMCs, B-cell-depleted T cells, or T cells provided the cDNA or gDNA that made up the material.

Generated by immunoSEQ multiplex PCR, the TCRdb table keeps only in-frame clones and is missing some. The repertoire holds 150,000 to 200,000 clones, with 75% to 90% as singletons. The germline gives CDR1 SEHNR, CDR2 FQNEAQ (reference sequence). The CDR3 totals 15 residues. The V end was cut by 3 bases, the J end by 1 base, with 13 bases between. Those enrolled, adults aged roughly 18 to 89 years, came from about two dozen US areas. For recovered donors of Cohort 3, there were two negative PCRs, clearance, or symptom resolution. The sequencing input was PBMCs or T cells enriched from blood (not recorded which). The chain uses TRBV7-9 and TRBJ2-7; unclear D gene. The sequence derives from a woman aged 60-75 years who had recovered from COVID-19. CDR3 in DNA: TGTGCCAGCAGCTTTAGAGGCAGTCGATCCTACGAGCAGTACTTC. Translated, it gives CASSFRGSRSYEQYF.